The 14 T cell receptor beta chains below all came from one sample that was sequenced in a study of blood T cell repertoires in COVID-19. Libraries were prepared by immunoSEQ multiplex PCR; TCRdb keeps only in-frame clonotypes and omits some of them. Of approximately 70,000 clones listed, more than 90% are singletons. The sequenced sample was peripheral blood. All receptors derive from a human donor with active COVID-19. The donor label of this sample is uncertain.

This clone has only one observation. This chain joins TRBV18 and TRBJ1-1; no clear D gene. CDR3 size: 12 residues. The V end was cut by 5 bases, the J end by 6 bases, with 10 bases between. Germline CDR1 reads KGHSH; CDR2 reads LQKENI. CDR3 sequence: CASSSTEPEAFF. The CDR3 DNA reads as TGTGCCAGCTCATCGACTGAACCTGAAGCTTTCTTT.

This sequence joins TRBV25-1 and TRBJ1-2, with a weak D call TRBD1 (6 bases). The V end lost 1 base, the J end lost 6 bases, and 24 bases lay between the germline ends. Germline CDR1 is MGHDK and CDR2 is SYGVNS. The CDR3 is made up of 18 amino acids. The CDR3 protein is CASSELGTWGQNSDGYTF. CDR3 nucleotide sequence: TGTGCCAGCAGTGAATTGGGGACATGGGGGCAAAATAGCGATGGCTACACCTTC.

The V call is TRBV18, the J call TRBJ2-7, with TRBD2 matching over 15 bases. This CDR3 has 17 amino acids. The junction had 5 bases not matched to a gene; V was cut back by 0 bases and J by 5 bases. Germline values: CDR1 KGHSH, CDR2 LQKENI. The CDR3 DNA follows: TGTGCCAGCTCACCACCGGGACTAGCGGGAGGACTGGACGAGCAGTACTTC. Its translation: CASSPPGLAGGLDEQYF.

CDR3 loop: CASSRDRVYEQYF. The DNA for the CDR3 is TGTGCCAGCAGCCGGGACAGGGTCTACGAGCAGTACTTC. The chain uses TRBV6-5 and TRBJ2-7; the match to TRBD1 covers 9 bases. The V gene's germline CDR1 is MNHEY and CDR2 SVGAGI. The V and J ends lost 6 bases and 3 bases, in that order; junction bases with no gene match: 3. The CDR3 is 13 residues long.

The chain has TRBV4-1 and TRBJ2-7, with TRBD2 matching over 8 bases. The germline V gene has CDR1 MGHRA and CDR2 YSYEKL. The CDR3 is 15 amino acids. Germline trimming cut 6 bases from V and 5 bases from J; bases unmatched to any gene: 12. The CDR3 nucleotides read TGCGCCAGCAGTCCCTTGACTAGCGTGAACCACGAGCAGTACTTC. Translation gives CASSPLTSVNHEQYF.

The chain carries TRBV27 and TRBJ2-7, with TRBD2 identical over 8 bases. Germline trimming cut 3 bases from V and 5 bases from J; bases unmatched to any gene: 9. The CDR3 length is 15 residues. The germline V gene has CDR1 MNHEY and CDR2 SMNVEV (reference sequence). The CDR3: CASSLSGRAGHEQYF. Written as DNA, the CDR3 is TGTGCCAGCAGTTTGTCCGGGAGGGCCGGCCACGAGCAGTACTTC.

The CDR3: CASSPGVDTEAFF. DNA of the CDR3: TGTGCCAGCTCACCGGGAGTGGACACTGAAGCTTTCTTT. The genes are TRBV18 and TRBJ1-1; D gene uncertain. This CDR3 has 13 residues. The V gene lost 3 bases and the J gene lost 3 bases, with 8 bases spanning the gap. Germline V gives CDR1 KGHSH, CDR2 LQKENI.

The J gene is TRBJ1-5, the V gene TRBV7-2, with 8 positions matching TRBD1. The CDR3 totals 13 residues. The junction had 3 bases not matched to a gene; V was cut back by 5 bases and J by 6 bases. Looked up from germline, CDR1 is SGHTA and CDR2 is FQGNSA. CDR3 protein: CASSLDRVQPQHF. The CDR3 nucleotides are TGTGCCAGCAGCCTGGACAGGGTTCAGCCCCAGCATTTT. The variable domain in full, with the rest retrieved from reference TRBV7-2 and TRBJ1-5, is GAGVSQSPSNKVTEKGKDVELRCDPISGHTALYWYRQSLGQGLEFLIYFQGNSAPDKSGLPSDRFSAERTGGSVSTLTIQRTQQEDSAVYLCASSLDRVQPQHFGDGTRLSIL.

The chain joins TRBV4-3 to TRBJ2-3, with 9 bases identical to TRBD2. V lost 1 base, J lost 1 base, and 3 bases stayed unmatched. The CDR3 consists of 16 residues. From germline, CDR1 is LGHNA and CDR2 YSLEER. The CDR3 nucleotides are TGCGCCAGCAGCCAAGGCGCGGGAGGGGGCACAGATACGCAGTATTTT. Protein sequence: CASSQGAGGGTDTQYF.

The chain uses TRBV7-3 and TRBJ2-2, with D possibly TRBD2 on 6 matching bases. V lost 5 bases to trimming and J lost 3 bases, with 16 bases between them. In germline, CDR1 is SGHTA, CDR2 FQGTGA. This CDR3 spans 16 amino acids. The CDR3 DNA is TGTGCCAGCAGCCTAGTGGCGGGAAAGGACACCGGGGAGCTGTTTTTT. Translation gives CASSLVAGKDTGELFF.

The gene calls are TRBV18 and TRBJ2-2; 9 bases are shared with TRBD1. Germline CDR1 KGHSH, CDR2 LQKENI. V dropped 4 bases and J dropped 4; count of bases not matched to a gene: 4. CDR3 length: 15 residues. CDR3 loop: CASSLRQGGTGELFF. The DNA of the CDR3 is TGTGCCAGCTCACTCAGACAGGGGGGCACCGGGGAGCTGTTTTTT.

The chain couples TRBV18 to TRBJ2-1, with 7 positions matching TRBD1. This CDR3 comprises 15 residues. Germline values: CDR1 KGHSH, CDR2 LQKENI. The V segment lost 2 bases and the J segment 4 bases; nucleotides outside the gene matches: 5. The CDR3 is CASSPRGQGYNEQFF. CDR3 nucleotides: TGTGCCAGCTCACCAAGGGGGCAGGGATACAATGAGCAGTTCTTC.

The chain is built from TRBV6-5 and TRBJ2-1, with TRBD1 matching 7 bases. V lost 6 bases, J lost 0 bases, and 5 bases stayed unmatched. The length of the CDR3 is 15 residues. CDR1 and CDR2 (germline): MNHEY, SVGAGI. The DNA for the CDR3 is TGTGCCAGCAGAAACAGGGACAGCTCCTACAATGAGCAGTTCTTC. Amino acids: CASRNRDSSYNEQFF.

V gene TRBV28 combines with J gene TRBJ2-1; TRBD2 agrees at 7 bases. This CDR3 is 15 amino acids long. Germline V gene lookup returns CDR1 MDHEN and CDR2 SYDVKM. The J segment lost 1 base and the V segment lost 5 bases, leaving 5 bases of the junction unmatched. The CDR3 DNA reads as TGTGCCAGCAGTATTGGCGGGAGATCCTACAATGAGCAGTTCTTC. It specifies CASSIGGRSYNEQFF.